Presented here are 17 T cell receptor beta chains from one specimen sequenced in a study of CD8+ T cells in alopecia areata. Noted treatment: oral pan-JAK inhibitor, 5-10 mg twice daily. Reverse transcription of extracted RNA yielded cDNA, which provided the sequencing template. Sequencing was performed with immunoSEQ multiplex PCR; in TCRdb, only in-frame clones are kept and a portion is missing. The table records roughly 110,000 clones, around 83% of them present only once. The sample consisted of CD8+ T cells sorted from blood, taken at week 24, from a patient treated with tofacitinib. The receptors come from a human donor with alopecia areata.

This clone was detected once. CDR3: CASSLVAGDADTQYF. For the CDR3, the DNA is TGTGCCAGCAGCTTAGTGGCCGGGGACGCAGATACGCAGTATTTT. V gene TRBV7-9 combines with J gene TRBJ2-3, with D perhaps assigned TRBD1 or TRBD2 (5 bases each). The CDR3 runs 15 residues. The germline V gene has CDR1 SEHNR and CDR2 FQNEAQ (reference sequence). With 1 base removed from V and 4 bases from J, the gap between germline ends came to 12 bases.

The rearrangement uses TRBV4-1 and TRBJ2-7; the D is unclear. Germline CDR1 and CDR2: MGHRA and YSYEKL. There are 14 residues in the CDR3. V was shortened by 1 base and J by 4 bases, with 11 bases between the two germline ends. The CDR3 spells CASSQVEGQYEQYF. The CDR3 DNA is TGCGCCAGCAGCCAAGTCGAAGGGCAATACGAGCAGTACTTC.

This chain uses TRBV11-2 with TRBJ2-1, with a tentative D call TRBD2 (6 bases). Germline V CDR1 and CDR2: SGHAT, FQNNGV. Between the trimmed V and J ends, which lost 7 bases and 9 bases, there was a span of 22 bases. The CDR3 totals 15 residues. The chain's CDR3 is CASTQGSGLGGEQFF. CDR3 nucleotide sequence: TGTGCCAGCACCCAAGGGAGCGGCCTGGGGGGTGAGCAGTTCTTC. The full variable domain, rest sourced from reference TRBV11-2 and TRBJ2-1, is EAGVAQSPRYKIIEKRQSVAFWCNPISGHATLYWYQQILGQGPKLLIQFQNNGVVDDSQLPKDRFSAERLKGVDSTLKIQPAKLEDSAVYLCASTQGSGLGGEQFFGPGTRLTVL.

The rearrangement uses TRBV7-9 and TRBJ2-5; a weak D match, TRBD2 (6 bases). Per germline, CDR1 SEHNR and CDR2 FQNEAQ (reference sequence). The CDR3 is made up of 14 amino acids. V shed 1 base and J shed 3 bases, with 9 bases lying between them. This CDR3 is CASSLGGVEETQYF. The CDR3 bases are TGTGCCAGCAGCTTAGGGGGGGTAGAAGAGACCCAGTACTTC.

On this clone: Distinct nucleotide sequences in the sample also encode this CDR3. This sequence joins TRBV7-9 and TRBJ2-7, with D hard to call. Germline CDR1 SEHNR, CDR2 FQNEAQ (reference sequence). V lost 5 bases to trimming and J lost 2 bases, with 4 bases between them. The CDR3 sequence is 11 residues long. CDR3 nucleotide sequence: TGTGCCAGCAGCCTCACCTACGAGCAGTACTTC. Its protein is CASSLTYEQYF.

J is TRBJ2-7 and V is TRBV7-9; perhaps TRBD2 as D (5 bases). Trimming shortened V by 4 bases and J by 4 bases, and 17 bases separated the two germline ends. CDR1 is SEHNR, CDR2 FQNEAQ, per germline (reference sequence). The CDR3 loop spans 15 amino acids. The CDR3 loop is CASSSPTGNNYEQYF. CDR3 nucleotide sequence: TGTGCCAGCAGCTCCCCCACCGGGAATAATTACGAGCAGTACTTC. The full variable domain, completed using reference TRBV7-9 and TRBJ2-7, is DTGVSQNPRHKITKRGQNVTFRCDPISEHNRLYWYRQTLGQGPEFLTYFQNEAQLEKSRLLSDRFSAERPKGSFSTLEIQRTEQGDSAMYLCASSSPTGNNYEQYFGPGTRLTVT.

This clone has a single count. The J gene is TRBJ2-1, the V gene TRBV5-1; 12 bases fit TRBD1. The CDR3 extends over 19 amino acids. V shed 4 bases and J 1 base; nucleotides not matched to a gene: 12. Germline assignment: CDR1 SGHRS and CDR2 YFSETQ. Here the CDR3 reads CASSPRGDRGRISYNEQFF. In DNA, the CDR3 is TGCGCCAGCAGCCCCAGGGGGGACAGGGGGCGTATATCCTACAATGAGCAGTTCTTC.

This CDR3 reads CASSPEARQGKNYEQYF. The DNA for the CDR3 is TGCGCCAGCAGCCCAGAGGCCCGACAGGGAAAAAATTACGAGCAGTACTTC. This sequence joins TRBV4-1 and TRBJ2-7; TRBD1 agrees at 7 bases. From germline, CDR1 is MGHRA and CDR2 YSYEKL. The CDR3 consists of 17 residues. V lost 4 bases and J lost 4; bases outside the gene matches: 16.

This clone was found a few times. V gene TRBV4-1 combines with J gene TRBJ2-5; the D gene is possibly TRBD2 (6 bases). Trimming removed 2 bases from V and 5 bases from J, with 15 bases in between. The CDR3 totals 15 residues. Germline loops: CDR1 MGHRA, CDR2 YSYEKL. The CDR3 DNA reads TGCGCCAGCAGCCAAACACCCGGGACTTTTGAGACCCAGTACTTC. This translates into CASSQTPGTFETQYF.

The chain combines TRBV15 with TRBJ1-5; D might be TRBD1 (5 bases). The V gene's germline CDR1 is LNHNV and CDR2 YYDKDF (reference sequence). The CDR3 sequence is 16 residues long. Trimming stripped 3 bases from V and 6 bases from J, with 18 bases between. CDR3 sequence (DNA): TGTGCCACCAGCAGTCCCAGCCGGGGCGCCGGTCAGCCCCAGCATTTT. Its translation: CATSSPSRGAGQPQHF.

The V gene is TRBV7-9, the J gene TRBJ1-1; tentative D call: TRBD1 (6 bases). From germline, CDR1 is SEHNR and CDR2 FQNEAQ (reference sequence). V lost 10 bases to trimming and J lost 1 base, with 10 bases between them. The CDR3 runs to 12 residues. CDR3 DNA: TGTGCCACCCCGACAGGGAACACTGAAGCTTTCTTT. Amino acids: CATPTGNTEAFF.

As for this clone: The junction differs from germline at one of its ends, possibly a read error. The chain couples TRBV7-9 to TRBJ2-5; 9 positions agree with TRBD1. From germline, CDR1 is SEHNR and CDR2 FQNEAQ (reference sequence). The CDR3 length is 13 residues. CDR3 protein: CASYAEDRDRVNF. CDR3 nucleotide sequence: TGTGCCAGTTACGCGGAGGACCGGGACAGGGTAAACTTC. The full variable domain, with the rest looked up from reference TRBV7-9 and TRBJ2-5, is DTGVSQNPRHKITKRGQNVTFRCDPISEHNRLYWYRQTLGQGPEFLTYFQNEAQLEKSRLLSDRFSAERPKGSFSTLEIQRTEQGDSAMYLCASYAEDRDRVNFGPGTRLLVL.

V gene TRBV11-1 combines with J gene TRBJ2-3; D is undetermined. CDR1 and CDR2 (germline): SGHAT, FQDESV (reference sequence). V lost 3 bases and J lost 5, with 6 bases in between. The CDR3 is 12 residues long. The DNA for the CDR3 is TGTGCCAGCAGCTTGGATCAAGATACGCAGTATTTT. Encoded protein: CASSLDQDTQYF.

This clone was observed a handful of times. The rearrangement uses TRBV11-1 and TRBJ2-2, with D perhaps TRBD2 (6 bases). V lost 5 bases, J lost 0 bases, and 10 bases lay in between. Germline values: CDR1 SGHAT, CDR2 FQDESV (reference sequence). There are 15 residues in the CDR3. The CDR3 sequence is CASSPSGSNTGELFF. CDR3 DNA sequence: TGTGCCAGCAGCCCCAGCGGGTCGAACACCGGGGAGCTGTTTTTT.

This rearrangement joins TRBV10-3 to TRBJ1-1, with 7 positions matching TRBD1. After removal of 3 bases from V and 3 bases from J, the junction contained 7 bases not matched to a gene. CDR3 length equals 15 residues. Germline V gene lookup returns CDR1 ENHRY and CDR2 SYGVKD. This CDR3 reads CAISDDRVSDTEAFF. CDR3 bases: TGTGCCATCAGTGACGACAGGGTATCGGACACTGAAGCTTTCTTT.

The chain carries TRBV5-1 and TRBJ2-7; 7 bases agree with TRBD1. The V gene's germline CDR1 is SGHRS and CDR2 YFSETQ. This CDR3 has 13 amino acids. V was pared by 2 bases and J by 3 bases, with 2 bases of the junction left unmatched. The CDR3 here is CASSLDRDYEQYF. CDR3 sequence (DNA): TGCGCCAGCAGCTTAGACAGGGACTACGAGCAGTACTTC. Full variable domain (remainder filled in from reference TRBV5-1 and TRBJ2-7): KAGVTQTPRYLIKTRGQQVTLSCSPISGHRSVSWYQQTPGQGLQFLFEYFSETQRNKGNFPGRFSGRQFSNSRSEMNVSTLELGDSALYLCASSLDRDYEQYFGPGTRLTVT.

This sequence joins TRBV30 and TRBJ1-4; no clear D. This CDR3 has 13 amino acids. V lost 1 base, J lost 8 bases, and 11 bases lay in between. CDR1 is GTSNPN and CDR2 is SVGIG in the germline V gene (reference sequence). As DNA, the CDR3 is TGTGCCTGGAGTGAAGGGATTGGGGAAAAACTGTTTTTT. This sequence encodes CAWSEGIGEKLFF.